Below are 22 T cell receptor beta chains sequenced from a single sample in a study of beta chain features in type 1 diabetes. Reverse transcribing all isolated RNA meant expressed TCRB transcripts were sequenced. Sequencing used immunoSEQ multiplex PCR; TCRdb keeps in-frame clones, though not all of them. The sample consists of about 220,000 clones, 11% of them appearing once. Input material: central memory CD4+ T cells from blood. These receptors were taken from a man aged 18 to 30 in good health.

The chain is built from TRBV9 and TRBJ1-4; 8 nucleotides agree with TRBD1. The CDR3 loop spans 15 amino acids. V lost 3 bases and J lost 6; bases outside the gene matches: 7. Germline V gene sequence: CDR1 SGDLS, CDR2 YYNGEE. In DNA, the CDR3 is TGTGCCAGCAGCGCGCGACAGGGGTCGTATGAAAAACTGTTTTTT. Protein product: CASSARQGSYEKLFF.

The J gene is TRBJ1-4, the V gene TRBV5-4; 7 bases fit TRBD1. V lost 2 bases to trimming and J lost 6 bases; unmatched junction nucleotides: 7. The germline gives CDR1 SGHNT, CDR2 YYREEE (reference sequence). The CDR3 runs 15 residues. CDR3 DNA sequence: TGTGCCAGCAGCTTAGGGGGCGCTGAGGATGAAAAACTGTTTTTT. Protein sequence: CASSLGGAEDEKLFF. Full variable domain (missing parts from reference TRBV5-4 and TRBJ1-4): ETGVTQSPTHLIKTRGQQVTLRCSSQSGHNTVSWYQQALGQGPQFIFQYYREEENGRGNFPPRFSGLQFPNYSSELNVNALELDDSALYLCASSLGGAEDEKLFFGSGTQLSVL.

The chain employs TRBV7-3 and TRBJ2-7; 10 positions agree with TRBD2. The CDR3 has 15 amino acids. The V and J ends lost 5 bases and 5 bases, in that order; junction bases with no gene match: 9. Germline CDR1 reads SGHTA; CDR2 reads FQGTGA. CDR3: CASSPSSGSINEQYF. In DNA, the CDR3 is TGTGCCAGCAGCCCATCTAGCGGGAGCATCAACGAGCAGTACTTC.

A word on this clone: Its ends do not fully match the called genes, so a read error is possible. The rearrangement links TRBV28 to TRBJ2-7, with D possibly TRBD2 on 6 matching bases. The CDR3 totals 12 residues. CDR1 and CDR2 (germline): MDHEN, SYDVKM. Here the CDR3 DNA reads TGTGCCAGCAGTTCCCCTCCGGGGGAGCGGTACTTC. Amino acids: CASSSPPGERYF. Using reference TRBV28 and TRBJ2-7 for the parts outside the CDR3, the full variable domain is DVKVTQSSRYLVKRTGEKVFLECVQDMDHENMFWYRQDPGLGLRLIYFSYDVKMKEKGDIPEGYSVSREKKERFSLILESASTNQTSMYLCASSSPPGERYFGPGTRLTVT.

Concerning this clone itself: Being one base from a much bigger clone, this may be a read error. This sequence joins TRBV5-4 and TRBJ2-2; 10 nucleotides line up with TRBD2. V was pared by 9 bases and J by 5 bases, with 13 bases of the junction left unmatched. The CDR3 contains 16 residues. CDR1 is SGHNT, CDR2 YYREEE, per germline (reference sequence). The CDR3 sequence is CATTVIAGGGTGELFF. CDR3 nucleotide sequence: TGTGCCACCACCGTTATAGCGGGGGGTGGGACCGGGGAGCTGTTTTTT.

V gene TRBV6-6 combines with J gene TRBJ1-5; 7 bases are shared with TRBD1. This CDR3 has 15 residues. Trimming took 4 bases from V and 2 from J; bases not matched to a gene: 5. The germline CDR1 and CDR2 sequences are MNHNY and SVGAGI (reference sequence). CDR3 in DNA: TGTGCCAGCAGTTGGGACAGTTATGGCAATCAGCCCCAGCATTTT. Amino acids: CASSWDSYGNQPQHF.

This clone was detected only a few times. The chain has TRBV7-9 and TRBJ2-5; 8 bases are shared with TRBD1. Germline trimming cut 2 bases from V and 5 bases from J; bases unmatched to any gene: 7. The CDR3 loop spans 15 amino acids. Germline V lookup: CDR1 SEHNR, CDR2 FQNEAQ (reference sequence). CDR3 sequence reads: CASSLTGTGGETQYF. In DNA, the CDR3 is TGTGCCAGCAGCTTAACCGGGACAGGCGGGGAGACCCAGTACTTC.

As for this clone: The junction departs from germline at one end; a sequencing error may be responsible. The rearrangement joins TRBV7-7 to TRBJ2-1; D remains unclear. The CDR3 spans 13 residues. Germline CDR1 reads SSHAT; CDR2 reads FNYEAQ (reference sequence). The CDR3 nucleotides read TGTGCTAGCAGCTTAGAGGCCCGCGGTGAGCAGTTCTTC. Its protein is CASSLEARGEQFF. Full variable domain (remainder filled in from reference TRBV7-7 and TRBJ2-1): GAGVSQSPRYKVTKRGQDVTLRCDPISSHATLYWYQQALGQGPEFLTYFNYEAQPDKSGLPSDRFSAERPEGSISTLTIQRTEQRDSAMYRCASSLEARGEQFFGPGTRLTVL.

This clone was observed a few times. The CDR3 DNA follows: TGCAGCGTTGACGGACAGGGCGCGAACACCGGGGAGCTGTTTTTT. Translated: CSVDGQGANTGELFF. This chain uses TRBV29-1 with TRBJ2-2, with 8 bases lining up with TRBD1. The V gene end was trimmed by 3 bases and the J gene end by 0 bases; junction bases not matched to a gene: 3. CDR3 length: 15 residues. Germline CDR1 SQVTM, CDR2 ANQGSEA.

As for this clone: A much larger clone differs from this one at a single base, so this may be a read error. The chain employs TRBV7-9 and TRBJ2-5; TRBD1 might be the D (6 bases). The length of the CDR3 is 14 residues. V lost 5 bases to trimming and J lost 0 bases, with 10 bases between them. CDR1 and CDR2 from the germline V gene are SEHNR and FQNEAQ (reference sequence). The CDR3 is CASSPYRDQETQYF. For the CDR3, the DNA is TGTGCCAGCAGCCCATACAGGGACCAAGAGACCCAGTACTTC.

The chain joins TRBV5-4 to TRBJ2-7, with D perhaps matching TRBD1 (6 bases). The length of the CDR3 is 14 residues. CDR1 is SGHNT and CDR2 is YYREEE in the germline V gene (reference sequence). Deletions cut 4 bases from V and 2 bases from J, with 13 bases between. CDR3 sequence (DNA): TGTGCCAGCAGCCTCGACAGGCGGACCTACGAGCAGTACTTC. As protein: CASSLDRRTYEQYF.

This clone was seen more than once but under ten times. The chain carries TRBV20-1 and TRBJ1-1; D is unclear. Germline CDR1 is DFQATT and CDR2 is SNEGSKA (reference sequence). V lost 3 bases to trimming and J lost 6 bases, with 5 bases between them. This CDR3 has 10 residues. The DNA for the CDR3 is TGCAGTGCTAGTTATCCTGAAGCTTTCTTT. It is translated as CSASYPEAFF.

CDR3 in amino acids: CASSPRTGPNGNTIYF. As DNA, the CDR3 is TGTGCCAGCAGCCCCCGGACAGGCCCCAATGGAAACACCATATATTTT. The gene calls are TRBV4-2 and TRBJ1-3, with 7 bases aligning to TRBD1. The CDR3 sequence is 16 residues long. The germline V gene has CDR1 LGHNA and CDR2 YNFKEQ. V was pared by 4 bases and J by 3 bases, with 9 bases of the junction left unmatched.

The chain couples TRBV10-2 to TRBJ2-5, with TRBD1 as a possible D gene (5 bases). This CDR3 spans 13 amino acids. Trimming stripped 7 bases from V and 7 bases from J, with 16 bases between. The germline V gene has CDR1 WSHSY and CDR2 SAAADI. The CDR3 nucleotides are TGCGCCAGCATGCTCAGGGATTACGGGACCCAGTACTTC. As protein: CASMLRDYGTQYF.

This clone has just a few counts. This chain uses TRBV29-1 with TRBJ2-1; 8 bases are a match to TRBD1. CDR3 size: 16 residues. Germline V gene lookup returns CDR1 SQVTM and CDR2 ANQGSEA. The trim removed 1 base at V and 5 bases at J, leaving 10 bases unmatched. CDR3 in DNA: TGCAGCGTTGAAGCCCTACGGACAGGGTACCACAATGAGCAGTTCTTC. It encodes CSVEALRTGYHNEQFF.

This clone was seen more than once but under ten times. The genes are TRBV7-2 and TRBJ1-3; 10 bases are a match to TRBD1. Germline CDR1 reads SGHTA; CDR2 reads FQGNSA. V shed 8 bases, J shed 2 bases, and the junction held 12 bases outside the gene matches. The CDR3 loop spans 17 amino acids. CDR3 nucleotide sequence: TGTGCCAGCTCCTACGCCGGGACAGGGGCCCCTGGAAACACCATATATTTT. Its protein is CASSYAGTGAPGNTIYF.

Written as DNA, the CDR3 is TGTGCCAGCAGTTTAGAACGGGACAGGGAAGCTTTCTTT. Amino acids: CASSLERDREAFF. The chain uses TRBV27 and TRBJ1-1; 8 bases line up with TRBD1. The trim removed 2 bases at V and 8 bases at J, leaving 4 bases unmatched. The length of the CDR3 is 13 residues. Per the germline V gene, CDR1 is MNHEY and CDR2 is SMNVEV (reference sequence).

This clone was observed many times. The CDR3, as DNA: TGTGCCAGCAGTTTGGGACTAGCGGGAGGAGACCACGAGCAGTACTTC. The encoded protein is CASSLGLAGGDHEQYF. The chain joins TRBV6-6 to TRBJ2-7; 15 bases are a match to TRBD2. Trimming took 4 bases from V and 5 from J; bases not matched to a gene: 6. Germline V gives CDR1 MNHNY, CDR2 SVGAGI (reference sequence). The CDR3 contains 16 residues.

The chain joins TRBV30 to TRBJ2-1; 11 bases match TRBD2. Germline V gene data show CDR1 as GTSNPN and CDR2 as SVGIG (reference sequence). The V segment lost 4 bases and the J segment 7 bases; nucleotides outside the gene matches: 6. This CDR3 region has 14 residues. The CDR3 reads CAWKKTSGINEQFF. CDR3 sequence (DNA): TGTGCCTGGAAAAAGACTAGCGGGATTAATGAGCAGTTCTTC. Filled out from reference TRBV30 and TRBJ2-1, the complete variable domain reads SQTIHQWPATLVQPVGSPLSLECTVEGTSNPNLYWYRQAAGRGLQLLFYSVGIGQISSEVPQNLSASRPQDRQFILSSKKLLLSDSGFYLCAWKKTSGINEQFFGPGTRLTVL.

Only a few counts were recorded for this clone. The chain is built from TRBV11-2 and TRBJ2-5; the D is unclear. The CDR3 runs 14 residues. Germline assignment: CDR1 SGHAT and CDR2 FQNNGV. Deletions cut 1 base from V and 4 bases from J, with 10 bases between. In DNA, the CDR3 is TGTGCCAGCAGCTTAGTCGACCTCCCAGAGACCCAGTACTTC. It translates to CASSLVDLPETQYF.

In DNA, the CDR3 is TGTGCCTGGAGTGTAGAGGGGGGCCGACAGCCCCAGCATTTT. Translated, it gives CAWSVEGGRQPQHF. This chain joins TRBV30 and TRBJ1-5, with D maybe TRBD1 (6 bases). Germline V lookup: CDR1 GTSNPN, CDR2 SVGIG (reference sequence). The CDR3 runs to 14 residues. V was shortened by 0 bases and J by 7 bases, with 13 bases between the two germline ends.

The rearrangement links TRBV5-4 to TRBJ2-7; D assignment may be TRBD1 or TRBD2 (5 bases each). The germline gives CDR1 SGHNT, CDR2 YYREEE (reference sequence). CDR3 size: 15 residues. Trimming removed 4 bases from V and 0 bases from J, with 14 bases in between. The CDR3 nucleotides are TGTGCCAGCAGCGGCTGGGACGGTAGCTCCTACGAGCAGTACTTC. Protein product: CASSGWDGSSYEQYF.